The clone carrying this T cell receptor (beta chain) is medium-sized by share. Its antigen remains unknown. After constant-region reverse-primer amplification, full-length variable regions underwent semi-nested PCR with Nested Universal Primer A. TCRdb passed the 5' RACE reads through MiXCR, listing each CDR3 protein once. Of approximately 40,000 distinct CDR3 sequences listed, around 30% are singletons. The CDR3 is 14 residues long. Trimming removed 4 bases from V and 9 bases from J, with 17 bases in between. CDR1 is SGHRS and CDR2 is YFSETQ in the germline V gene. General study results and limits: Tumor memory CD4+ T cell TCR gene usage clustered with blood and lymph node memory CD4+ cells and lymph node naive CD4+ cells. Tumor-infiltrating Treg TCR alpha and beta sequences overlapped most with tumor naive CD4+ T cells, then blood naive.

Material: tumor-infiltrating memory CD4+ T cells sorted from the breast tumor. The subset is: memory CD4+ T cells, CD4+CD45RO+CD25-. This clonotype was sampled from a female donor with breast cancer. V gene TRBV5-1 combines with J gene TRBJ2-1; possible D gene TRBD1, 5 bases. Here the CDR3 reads CASSPGESRGEQFF. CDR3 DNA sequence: TGCGCCAGCAGCCCTGGGGAATCTAGGGGTGAGCAGTTCTTC.